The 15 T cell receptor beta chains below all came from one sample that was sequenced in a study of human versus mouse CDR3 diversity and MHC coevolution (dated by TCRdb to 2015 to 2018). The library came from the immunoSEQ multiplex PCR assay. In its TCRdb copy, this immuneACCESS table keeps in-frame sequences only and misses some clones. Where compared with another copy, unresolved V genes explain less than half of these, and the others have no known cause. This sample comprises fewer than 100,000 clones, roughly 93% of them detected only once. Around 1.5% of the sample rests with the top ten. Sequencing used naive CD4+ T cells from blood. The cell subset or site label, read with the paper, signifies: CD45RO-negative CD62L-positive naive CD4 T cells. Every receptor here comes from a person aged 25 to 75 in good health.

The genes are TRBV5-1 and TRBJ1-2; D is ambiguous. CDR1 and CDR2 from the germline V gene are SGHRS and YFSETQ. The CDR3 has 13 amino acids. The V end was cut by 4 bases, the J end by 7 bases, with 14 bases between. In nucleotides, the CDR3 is TGCGCCAGCAGCCCCTCCCGGGAGGGTGGCTACACCTTC. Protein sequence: CASSPSREGGYTF.

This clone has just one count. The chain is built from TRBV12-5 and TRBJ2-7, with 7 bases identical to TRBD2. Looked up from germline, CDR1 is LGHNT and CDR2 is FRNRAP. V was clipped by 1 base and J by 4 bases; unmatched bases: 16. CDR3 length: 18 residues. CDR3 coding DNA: TGTGCTAGTGGTTTGGGCCAGAGCGGGTCTGCGGGGGTTTACGAGCAGTACTTC. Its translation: CASGLGQSGSAGVYEQYF.

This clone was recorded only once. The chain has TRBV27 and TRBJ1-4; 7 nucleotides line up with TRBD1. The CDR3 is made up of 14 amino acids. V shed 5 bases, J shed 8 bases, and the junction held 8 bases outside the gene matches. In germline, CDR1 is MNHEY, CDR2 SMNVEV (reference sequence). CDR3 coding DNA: TGTGCCAGCAGTCTCGGGACAGTTCCGGAAAAACTGTTTTTT. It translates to CASSLGTVPEKLFF.

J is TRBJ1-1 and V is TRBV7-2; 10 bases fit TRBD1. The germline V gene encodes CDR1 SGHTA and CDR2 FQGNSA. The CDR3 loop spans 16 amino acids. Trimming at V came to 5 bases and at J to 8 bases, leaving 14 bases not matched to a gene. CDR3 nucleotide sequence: TGTGCCAGCAGCCGAACGTCGACAGGGGGCATATTGGAAGCTTTCTTT. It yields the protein CASSRTSTGGILEAFF. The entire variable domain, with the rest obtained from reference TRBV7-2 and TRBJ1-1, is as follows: GAGVSQSPSNKVTEKGKDVELRCDPISGHTALYWYRQSLGQGLEFLIYFQGNSAPDKSGLPSDRFSAERTGGSVSTLTIQRTQQEDSAVYLCASSRTSTGGILEAFFGQGTRLTVV.

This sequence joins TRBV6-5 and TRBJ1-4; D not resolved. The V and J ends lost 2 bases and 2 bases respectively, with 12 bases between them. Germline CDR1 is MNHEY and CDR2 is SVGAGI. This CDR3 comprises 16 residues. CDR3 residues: CASSYTGGFTNEKLFF. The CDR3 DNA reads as TGTGCCAGCAGTTACACGGGCGGGTTCACTAATGAAAAACTGTTTTTT.

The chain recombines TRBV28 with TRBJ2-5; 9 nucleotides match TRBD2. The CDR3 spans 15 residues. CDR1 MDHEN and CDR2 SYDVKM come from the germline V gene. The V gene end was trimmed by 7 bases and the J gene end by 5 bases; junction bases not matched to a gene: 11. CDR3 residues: CASTRRLAGRETQYF. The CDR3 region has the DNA TGTGCCAGCACCCGCCGCCTAGCGGGACGCGAGACCCAGTACTTC.

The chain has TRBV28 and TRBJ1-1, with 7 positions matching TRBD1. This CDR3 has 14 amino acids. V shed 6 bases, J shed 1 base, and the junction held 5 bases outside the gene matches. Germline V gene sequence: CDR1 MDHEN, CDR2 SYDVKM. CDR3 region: CASRLDRANTEAFF. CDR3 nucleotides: TGTGCCAGCAGACTAGACAGGGCGAACACTGAAGCTTTCTTT.

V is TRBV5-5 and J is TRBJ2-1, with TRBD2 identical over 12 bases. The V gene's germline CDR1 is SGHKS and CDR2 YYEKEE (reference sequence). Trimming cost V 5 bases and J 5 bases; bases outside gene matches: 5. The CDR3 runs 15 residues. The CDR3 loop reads CASRATSGRDNEQFF. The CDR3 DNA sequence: TGTGCCAGCAGGGCGACTAGCGGGAGAGACAATGAGCAGTTCTTC.

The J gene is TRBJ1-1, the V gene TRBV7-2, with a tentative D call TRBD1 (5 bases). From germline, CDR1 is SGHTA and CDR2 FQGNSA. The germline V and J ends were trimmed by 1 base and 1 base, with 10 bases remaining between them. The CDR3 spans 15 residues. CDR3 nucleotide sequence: TGTGCCAGCAGCTTAGACTCAGGGTCGAACACTGAAGCTTTCTTT. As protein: CASSLDSGSNTEAFF. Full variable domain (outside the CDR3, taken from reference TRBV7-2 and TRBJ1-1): GAGVSQSPSNKVTEKGKDVELRCDPISGHTALYWYRQSLGQGLEFLIYFQGNSAPDKSGLPSDRFSAERTGGSVSTLTIQRTQQEDSAVYLCASSLDSGSNTEAFFGQGTRLTVV.

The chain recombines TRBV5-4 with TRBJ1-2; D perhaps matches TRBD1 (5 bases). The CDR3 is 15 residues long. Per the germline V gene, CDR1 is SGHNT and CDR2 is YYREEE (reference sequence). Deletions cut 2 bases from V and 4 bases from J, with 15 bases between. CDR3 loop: CASSFGQSGSYGYTF. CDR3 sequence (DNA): TGTGCCAGCAGCTTCGGGCAGTCAGGGTCCTATGGCTACACCTTC. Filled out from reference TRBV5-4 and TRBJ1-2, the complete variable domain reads ETGVTQSPTHLIKTRGQQVTLRCSSQSGHNTVSWYQQALGQGPQFIFQYYREEENGRGNFPPRFSGLQFPNYSSELNVNALELDDSALYLCASSFGQSGSYGYTFGSGTRLTVV.

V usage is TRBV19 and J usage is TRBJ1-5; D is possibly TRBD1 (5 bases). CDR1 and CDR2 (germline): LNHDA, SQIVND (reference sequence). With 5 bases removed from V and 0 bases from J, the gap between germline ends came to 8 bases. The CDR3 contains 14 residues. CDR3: CASSFQGSNQPQHF. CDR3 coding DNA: TGTGCCAGTAGTTTCCAGGGTAGCAATCAGCCCCAGCATTTT.

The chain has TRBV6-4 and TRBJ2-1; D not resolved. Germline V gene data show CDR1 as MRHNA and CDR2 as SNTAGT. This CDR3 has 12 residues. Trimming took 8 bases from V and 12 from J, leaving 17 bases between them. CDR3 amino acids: CASPPGWFRQFF. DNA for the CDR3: TGTGCCAGCCCCCCCGGGTGGTTTAGGCAGTTCTTC.

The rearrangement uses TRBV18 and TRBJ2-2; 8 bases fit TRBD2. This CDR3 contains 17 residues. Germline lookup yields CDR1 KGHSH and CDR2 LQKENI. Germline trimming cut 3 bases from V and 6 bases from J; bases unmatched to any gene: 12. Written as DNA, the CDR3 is TGTGCCAGCTCACCCCCAGGCGGAGCGGGGGCTTCCGGGGAGCTGTTTTTT. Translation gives CASSPPGGAGASGELFF.

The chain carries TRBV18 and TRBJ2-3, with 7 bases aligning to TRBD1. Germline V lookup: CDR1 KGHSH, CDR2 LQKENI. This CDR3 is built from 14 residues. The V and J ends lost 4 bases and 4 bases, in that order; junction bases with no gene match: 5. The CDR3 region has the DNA TGTGCCAGCTCACAGACAGGGCTGGCAGATACGCAGTATTTT. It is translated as CASSQTGLADTQYF. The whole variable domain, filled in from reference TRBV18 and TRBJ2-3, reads NAGVMQNPRHLVRRRGQEARLRCSPMKGHSHVYWYRQLPEEGLKFMVYLQKENIIDESGMPKERFSAEFPKEGPSILRIQQVVRGDSAAYFCASSQTGLADTQYFGPGTRLTVL.

The CDR3 spells CASSALSPGLTGELFF. The DNA for the CDR3 is TGTGCCAGCAGCGCACTCTCGCCGGGACTCACCGGGGAGCTGTTTTTT. The rearrangement links TRBV9 to TRBJ2-2; possible D gene TRBD2, 6 bases. From germline, CDR1 is SGDLS and CDR2 YYNGEE. CDR3 length: 16 amino acids. Trimming stripped 3 bases from V and 4 bases from J, with 16 bases between.